This T cell receptor beta chain comes out of a study of Graves' ophthalmopathy and Graves' hyperthyroidism. Overall study results and limits: Blood also contained most of the expanded thyroid clonotypes above 0.001 frequency. The model's prediction of ophthalmopathy progression had 70.59% sensitivity and around 72% specificity.

Remarks on this clonotype: The antigen remains unidentified.

Using RNA transcripts, the TCR beta CDR3 regions were amplified. Scientists carried out first-round RT-PCR using HTBI primers and then a second-round multiplex PCR. One entry per CDR3 protein, called by TCRdb with MiXCR from the multiplex PCR reads. The sample shows hundreds of thousands of distinct CDR3 sequences, approximately 15% of them seen only once. Ages of hyperthyroidism patients ran from 18 to 65, and their diagnoses were new, under 2 months' duration. The germline V and J ends were trimmed by 8 bases and 6 bases, with 18 bases remaining between them. The CDR3 spans 14 residues. Looked up from germline, CDR1 is KGHSH and CDR2 is LQKENI.

Sequencing was done on a sample of peripheral blood. This chain connects TRBV18 to TRBJ2-3; D possibly matches TRBD1 or TRBD2 (6 bases each). The sequence came from a young woman with stable Graves' hyperthyroidism. The CDR3 sequence: CASLDGTQGDTQYF. The CDR3 region has the DNA TGTGCCAGCCTCGACGGGACTCAGGGGGATACGCAGTATTTT. Together with reference TRBV18 and TRBJ2-3, the CDR3 gives the full variable domain: NAGVMQNPRHLVRRRGQEARLRCSPMKGHSHVYWYRQLPEEGLKFMVYLQKENIIDESGMPKERFSAEFPKEGPSILRIQQVVRGDSAAYFCASLDGTQGDTQYFGPGTRLTVL.